One T cell receptor beta chain is described in this entry. The assay was immunoSEQ multiplex PCR, and TCRdb's table has in-frame clones only and misses some. In the table there are about 40,000 clones, approximately 90% of which are singletons. The data derive from a study of blood T cell repertoires in COVID-19. The receptor was derived from a middle-aged man in a cohort sampled during active COVID-19. What was sequenced was peripheral blood.

The CDR3 protein is CASSEVANTEAFF. Here the CDR3 DNA reads TGTGCCAGCAGTGAAGTAGCGAACACTGAAGCTTTCTTT. This chain links TRBV12-3 or TRBV12-4 with TRBJ1-1; D unresolved. This CDR3 spans 13 amino acids. V was cut by 5 bases and J by 1 base, with 8 bases left in between.